A selection of T cell receptor beta chains follows, all from one sample in a study of blood T cell repertoires in COVID-19. The table came from immunoSEQ multiplex PCR; TCRdb's copy has only in-frame clones and leaves some out. The profile shows about 230,000 clones, 70% to 90% of them singletons. The sequencing sample was made of PBMCs or T cells enriched from blood (not recorded which). The receptors stem from a man between 25 and 39 years old who had recovered from COVID-19. The CDR3 runs from the conserved cysteine through the conserved F or W. The order of the fields is clone size, J gene, D gene, V gene, CDR3 protein, CDR3 DNA. A D gene is named only where the DNA matches it firmly. Some rows mark clone size as missing; the rest say once, few, many or name a class of expanded clone.

size: NA
J: TRBJ1-5
D: NA
V: TRBV28
CDR3: CASRPGGEGSNQPQHF
DNA: TGTGCCAGCAGGCCCGGTGGGGAGGGTAGCAATCAGCCCCAGCATTTT

size: NA
J: TRBJ2-2
D: NA
V: TRBV6-1
CDR3: CASSEALTGELFF
DNA: TGTGCCAGCAGTGAAGCCCTCACCGGGGAGCTGTTTTTT

size: NA
J: TRBJ1-1
D: TRBD1
V: TRBV3-1/TRBV3-2
CDR3: CASSQHRGGTEAFF
DNA: TGTGCCAGCAGCCAACACAGGGGCGGCACTGAAGCTTTCTTT

size: few
J: TRBJ1-1
D: NA
V: TRBV3-1/TRBV3-2
CDR3: CASSQGHLNTEAFF
DNA: TGTGCCAGCAGCCAGGGACATCTGAACACTGAAGCTTTCTTT

size: NA
J: TRBJ2-2
D: NA
V: TRBV12-3/TRBV12-4
CDR3: CASSLLGELFF
DNA: TGTGCCAGCAGTTTGTTAGGGGAGCTGTTTTTT

size: NA
J: TRBJ2-5
D: NA
V: TRBV7-9
CDR3: CASLHSGEETQYF
DNA: TGTGCCAGCTTACATTCTGGTGAAGAGACCCAGTACTTC

size: NA
J: TRBJ1-1
D: TRBD1
V: TRBV19
CDR3: CASSIQAGGTEAFF
DNA: TGTGCCAGTAGTATTCAAGCAGGGGGGACTGAAGCTTTCTTT

size: once
J: TRBJ2-2
D: TRBD1
V: TRBV27
CDR3: CASNLRQGGTGELFF
DNA: TGTGCCAGCAATCTTAGACAGGGGGGGACCGGGGAGCTGTTTTTT

size: NA
J: TRBJ2-1
D: TRBD2
V: TRBV11-1
CDR3: CASSLWTSGELNEQFF
DNA: TGTGCCAGCAGCCTCTGGACTAGCGGGGAGTTAAATGAGCAGTTCTTC

size: NA
J: TRBJ2-3
D: TRBD1
V: TRBV2
CDR3: CASSDFAGGTDTQYF
DNA: TGTGCCAGCAGTGATTTTGCAGGGGGAACAGATACGCAGTATTTT

size: NA
J: TRBJ1-1
D: TRBD1
V: TRBV28
CDR3: CASQTAGTGTTEAFF
DNA: TGTGCCAGCCAAACCGCCGGGACAGGGACCACTGAAGCTTTCTTT

size: NA
J: TRBJ2-3
D: NA
V: TRBV7-3
CDR3: CASSVSGTDTQYF
DNA: TGTGCCAGCAGCGTCTCGGGCACAGATACGCAGTATTTT

size: NA
J: TRBJ1-1
D: NA
V: TRBV7-2
CDR3: CASSLVLANTEAFF
DNA: TGTGCCAGCAGCTTAGTTTTGGCGAACACTGAAGCTTTCTTT

size: NA
J: TRBJ2-7
D: TRBD2
V: TRBV5-4
CDR3: CASSTSGSPGEQYF
DNA: TGTGCCAGCAGCACTAGCGGGAGCCCAGGCGAGCAGTACTTC

size: NA
J: TRBJ2-7
D: NA
V: TRBV18
CDR3: CASSPPRGASYEQYF
DNA: TGTGCCAGCTCACCACCCAGGGGAGCCTCCTACGAGCAGTACTTC

size: once
J: TRBJ1-1
D: NA
V: TRBV18
CDR3: CASSPSRMNTEAFF
DNA: TGTGCCAGCTCACCATCCAGGATGAACACTGAAGCTTTCTTT

size: NA
J: TRBJ2-1
D: NA
V: TRBV5-4
CDR3: CASSLGQGPSYNEQFF
DNA: TGTGCCAGCAGCTTGGGGCAGGGGCCATCCTACAATGAGCAGTTCTTC

size: NA
J: TRBJ2-7
D: NA
V: TRBV6-5
CDR3: CASSPHNSYEQYF
DNA: TGTGCCAGCAGTCCCCACAACTCCTACGAGCAGTACTTC

size: NA
J: TRBJ1-1
D: NA
V: TRBV7-2
CDR3: CASSSRSTEAFF
DNA: TGTGCCAGCAGCTCCCGGAGCACTGAAGCTTTCTTT

size: NA
J: TRBJ1-2
D: NA
V: TRBV6-2/TRBV6-3
CDR3: CASSYRRQVDGYTF
DNA: TGTGCCAGCAGTTACCGTCGACAGGTGGATGGCTACACCTTC

size: NA
J: TRBJ2-1
D: NA
V: TRBV4-3
CDR3: CASSQSRGWDEQFF
DNA: TGCGCCAGCAGCCAATCACGAGGGTGGGATGAGCAGTTCTTC